This T cell receptor beta chain was obtained from a study of blood T cell repertoires in COVID-19. As for the study in general: Italy, Spain and the United States were the sources of the convalescent and acute COVID-19 samples. Sample material is recorded as cDNA or gDNA derived from T cells, B-cell-depleted T cells, or PBMCs.

Per the study methods: Estimated nucleated cell counts came from reference gene primer amplification. Produced via immunoSEQ multiplex PCR; TCRdb's table is partial and in-frame only. V, J and clone size reflect that table, while D and trimming were determined from the DNA. The repertoire consists of a few hundred thousand clones, with approximately 82% occurring once and the leading ten covering about 4.9%. The J segment lost 3 bases and the V segment lost 4 bases, leaving 15 bases of the junction unmatched. The germline gives CDR1 LGHDT, CDR2 YNNKEL (reference sequence). This CDR3 contains 18 residues.

What was sequenced was peripheral blood. The chain is built from TRBV3-1 (or the pseudogene TRBV3-2) and TRBJ2-1, with 7 bases aligning to TRBD2. This receptor was obtained from a man aged 55 to 70 who had recovered from COVID-19. CDR3 coding DNA: TGTGCCAGCAGCCCATTCCAAGAATTAGCGGGCCACTACAATGAGCAGTTCTTC. Its translation: CASSPFQELAGHYNEQFF.